A selection of T cell receptor beta chains follows, all from one sample in a study of T-cell reconstitution after alpha-beta-depleted transplantation in children. From the PCR reads, TCRdb called clonotypes with MiXCR, one entry per CDR3 protein. This table holds fewer than 550,000 distinct CDR3 sequences, 15% to 20% found once. Sequencing was performed on PBMCs, mostly from graft donor cells, taken 360 days after TCRalphabeta/CD19-depleted stem cell transplant. These receptors originate from a boy younger than two who had a stem cell transplant for Wiskott-Aldrich syndrome, so the T cells may come from the graft donor. Both conserved end residues are part of each CDR3. Fields, in order: D gene, J gene, V gene, clone size, CDR3 DNA, CDR3 protein. The D gene is left open where the match is weak. Clone sizes are given selectively: once, few, many, or a class where the clone is expanded.

D gene: TRBD1
J gene: TRBJ2-7
V gene: TRBV5-1
clone size: -
CDR3 DNA: TGCGCCAGCAGCCGAGGAGACAGGGGGGCTGCCTACGAGCAGTACTTC
CDR3 protein: CASSRGDRGAAYEQYF

D gene: TRBD1
J gene: TRBJ2-6
V gene: TRBV11-2
clone size: -
CDR3 DNA: TGTGCCAGCAGCCAAAGGGAGGCAGGACAGGGGTCGACTGGGGCCAACGTCCTGACTTTC
CDR3 protein: CASSQREAGQGSTGANVLTF

D gene: -
J gene: TRBJ2-2
V gene: TRBV18
clone size: -
CDR3 DNA: TGTGCCAGCTCACTTGGACAGATACAGAACACCGGGGAGCTGTTTTTT
CDR3 protein: CASSLGQIQNTGELFF

D gene: TRBD1
J gene: TRBJ1-1
V gene: TRBV7-2
clone size: -
CDR3 DNA: TGTGCCAGCAGCTTACGGGACAGGGGCCATATCATGAACACTGAAGCTTTCTTT
CDR3 protein: CASSLRDRGHIMNTEAFF

D gene: -
J gene: TRBJ2-5
V gene: TRBV25-1
clone size: few
CDR3 DNA: TGTGCCAGCAGTGACTCAGGGGGGGGTCGAGAGACCCAGTACTTC
CDR3 protein: CASSDSGGGRETQYF

D gene: -
J gene: TRBJ2-1
V gene: TRBV9
clone size: few
CDR3 DNA: TGTGCCAGCAGCGCCCCTACTAGCCGCCCTACCTACAATGAGCAGTTCTTC
CDR3 protein: CASSAPTSRPTYNEQFF

D gene: -
J gene: TRBJ2-5
V gene: TRBV5-1
clone size: -
CDR3 DNA: TGCGCCAGCAGCACCGGGGGAGATGAGACCCAGTACTTC
CDR3 protein: CASSTGGDETQYF

D gene: -
J gene: TRBJ2-2
V gene: TRBV7-8
clone size: -
CDR3 DNA: TGTGCCAGCAGCTTAGTCGCAGGGACGGGCACCGGGGAGCTGTTTTTT
CDR3 protein: CASSLVAGTGTGELFF

D gene: TRBD1
J gene: TRBJ2-5
V gene: TRBV18
clone size: few
CDR3 DNA: TGTGCCAGCTCACCCCGGACAGGGGAGAAAGAGACCCAGTACTTC
CDR3 protein: CASSPRTGEKETQYF

D gene: TRBD1
J gene: TRBJ2-7
V gene: TRBV7-9
clone size: -
CDR3 DNA: TGTGCCAGCAGATCCCTGGGACAGTCCTACGAGCAGTACTTC
CDR3 protein: CASRSLGQSYEQYF

D gene: TRBD2
J gene: TRBJ2-3
V gene: TRBV20-1
clone size: few
CDR3 DNA: TGCAGTGCAAGACCTCCTACGGGCGGGGGGGCAGAAGATACGCAGTATTTT
CDR3 protein: CSARPPTGGGAEDTQYF

D gene: TRBD1
J gene: TRBJ2-3
V gene: TRBV7-6
clone size: -
CDR3 DNA: TGTGCCAGCAGCTTAGGACCGGGACAGGGCAAGCGGGATACGCAGTATTTT
CDR3 protein: CASSLGPGQGKRDTQYF